The sequence of this T cell receptor (beta chain) was determined in a study of T cells in Graves' hyperthyroidism and ophthalmopathy. RNA transcripts served as the template for amplifying TCR beta CDR3 regions. The HTBI primer set served for first-round RT-PCR of the TCR CDR3. TCRdb re-derived calls from the multiplex PCR reads in MiXCR, one entry per CDR3 protein. Of 350,000 to 450,000 distinct CDR3 sequences detected, 11% to 15% appear once; the ten largest clones hold around 27%. In germline, CDR1 is MGHDK, CDR2 SYGVNS. The CDR3 has 16 amino acids. V shed 1 base and J 2 bases; nucleotides not matched to a gene: 6.

This TCR derives from a man in his fifties or sixties with Graves' ophthalmopathy. J is TRBJ2-7 and V is TRBV25-1; 9 bases line up with TRBD1. Sequenced material: blood. CDR3 loop: CASSELGTGNAYEQYF. The CDR3 DNA is TGTGCCAGCAGTGAATTGGGGACAGGGAATGCCTACGAGCAGTACTTC.